Presented here are 21 T cell receptor beta chains from one specimen sequenced in a study of human T cells and chemical hapten exposure. TCRdb processed the RACE reads anew with MiXCR; each CDR3 protein has one entry. This repertoire shows around 110,000 distinct CDR3 sequences, roughly 12% found once; its top ten account for over 1.1%. Time point meaning: patch test 1, 2 weeks after DPC sensitization. Treatment noted: therapeutic diphenylcyclopropenone sensitization with weekly scalp DPC. The sequences come from whole blood, collected in connection with sensitization to the hapten diphenylcyclopropenone (DPC). All receptors derive from a woman aged 50 to 60 with alopecia areata. Some clones in this sample may be carry-over from other donors' samples.

The chain uses TRBV7-2 and TRBJ2-2; D could derive from TRBD1 or TRBD2 (6 bases each). Germline loops: CDR1 SGHTA, CDR2 FQGNSA. The V gene lost 2 bases and the J gene lost 6 bases, with 7 bases spanning the gap. The CDR3 length is 13 residues. The CDR3 region has the DNA TGTGCCAGCAGCTTACGGGGGCCCGGGGAGCTGTTTTTT. This codes for CASSLRGPGELFF.

This clonotype has more than one count but fewer than ten. The rearrangement links TRBV6-5 to TRBJ2-1; D is uncertain. CDR1 is MNHEY, CDR2 SVGAGI, per germline. The CDR3 totals 12 residues. V lost 0 bases and J lost 8, with 5 bases in between. CDR3 DNA: TGTGCCAGCAGTTACTCCGGCCATGAGCAGTTCTTC. Translated: CASSYSGHEQFF.

This rearrangement joins TRBV7-2 to TRBJ2-7, with D uncertain. Trimming removed 5 bases from V and 7 bases from J, with 12 bases in between. This CDR3 has 12 amino acids. From germline, CDR1 is SGHTA and CDR2 FQGNSA. CDR3 amino acids: CASSRSTGEQYF. Here the CDR3 DNA reads TGTGCCAGCAGCCGATCCACGGGTGAGCAGTACTTC.

This clonotype has more than one count but fewer than ten. The chain has TRBV5-1 and TRBJ2-2; TRBD2 is a possible D gene (5 bases). CDR1 and CDR2 from the germline V gene are SGHRS and YFSETQ. This CDR3 region has 16 residues. The V gene lost 0 bases and the J gene lost 0 bases, with 9 bases spanning the gap. The CDR3 reads CASSLGPAANTGELFF. Written as DNA, the CDR3 is TGCGCCAGCAGCTTGGGTCCAGCGGCGAACACCGGGGAGCTGTTTTTT. Full variable domain (missing parts from reference TRBV5-1 and TRBJ2-2): KAGVTQTPRYLIKTRGQQVTLSCSPISGHRSVSWYQQTPGQGLQFLFEYFSETQRNKGNFPGRFSGRQFSNSRSEMNVSTLELGDSALYLCASSLGPAANTGELFFGEGSRLTVL.

This rearrangement joins TRBV7-9 to TRBJ2-1; possible D gene TRBD2, 7 bases. The CDR3 sequence is 14 residues long. Germline values: CDR1 SEHNR, CDR2 FQNEAQ (reference sequence). Trimming took off 8 bases at V and 9 bases at J, with 20 bases between the two ends. DNA of the CDR3: TGTGCCAGCGACCCTCTAGCGGCAGGGGTTGAGCAGTTCTTC. Its translation: CASDPLAAGVEQFF. Based on the CDR3 plus reference TRBV7-9 and TRBJ2-1, the full variable domain is DTGVSQNPRHKITKRGQNVTFRCDPISEHNRLYWYRQTLGQGPEFLTYFQNEAQLEKSRLLSDRFSAERPKGSFSTLEIQRTEQGDSAMYLCASDPLAAGVEQFFGPGTRLTVL.

In its sample, this clonotype was seen many times. A junction end diverges from the germline sequence, so it may reflect a read error. The V call is TRBV6-5, the J call TRBJ2-3; weak D call: TRBD2 (6 bases). Germline V gene sequence: CDR1 MNHEY, CDR2 SVGAGI. The CDR3 has 9 residues. CDR3 DNA sequence: TGTGCCAGCAGCAGTGTAGCGGCTTTT. It encodes CASSSVAAF.

The gene calls are TRBV28 and TRBJ2-7; tentatively, D is TRBD1 (5 bases). This CDR3 has 12 amino acids. The germline V and J ends were trimmed by 4 bases and 6 bases, with 10 bases remaining between them. Germline-derived CDR1 and CDR2 are MDHEN and SYDVKM. The CDR3 loop is CASSWTPREQYF. CDR3 in DNA: TGTGCCAGCAGTTGGACACCTCGCGAGCAGTACTTC.

A few counts support this clonotype. The chain recombines TRBV5-1 with TRBJ2-5; 7 bases fit TRBD2. Germline CDR1 is SGHRS and CDR2 is YFSETQ. The CDR3 extends over 15 amino acids. With 0 bases clipped from V and 1 base from J, the junction kept 3 bases outside the gene matches. In DNA form, the CDR3 reads TGCGCCAGCAGCTTGGAGCGGGGACTCCAAGAGACCCAGTACTTC. This gives the protein CASSLERGLQETQYF.

This clonotype came up many times. This chain links TRBV27 with TRBJ2-5; possibly TRBD2 for D (6 bases). The germline CDR1 and CDR2 sequences are MNHEY and SMNVEV (reference sequence). The CDR3 is 14 amino acids. V lost 4 bases and J lost 2, with 11 bases in between. CDR3 amino acids: CASSSLAGQETQYF. For the CDR3, the DNA is TGTGCCAGCAGTTCCCTCGCGGGACAAGAGACCCAGTACTTC.

The V gene is TRBV7-8, the J gene TRBJ1-5; a weak D match, TRBD1 (6 bases). CDR1 is SGHVS, CDR2 FQNEAQ, per germline. Trimming removed 4 bases at V and 2 bases at J, with 12 bases between. This CDR3 is built from 15 residues. DNA of the CDR3: TGTGCCAGCAGCTCCTACAGGGTTGGCAATCAGCCCCAGCATTTT. It specifies CASSSYRVGNQPQHF.

The chain combines TRBV10-2 with TRBJ1-1; TRBD1 might be the D (6 bases). Trimming cost V 5 bases and J 3 bases, with 10 bases left between them. Germline-derived CDR1 and CDR2 are WSHSY and SAAADI. The CDR3 length is 13 residues. CDR3 loop: CASSRDTYTEAFF. The CDR3 DNA sequence: TGCGCCAGCAGTCGGGACACATACACTGAAGCTTTCTTT.

This clonotype occurred a few times. V is TRBV7-2 and J is TRBJ2-5; D may be TRBD2 (5 bases). Germline V gene data show CDR1 as SGHTA and CDR2 as FQGNSA. The CDR3 has 13 residues. The V end was cut by 3 bases, the J end by 2 bases, with 7 bases between. CDR3 coding DNA: TGTGCCAGCAGCTTTGGGAGACAAGAGACCCAGTACTTC. This codes for CASSFGRQETQYF.

The chain has TRBV7-6 and TRBJ2-3, with D perhaps TRBD1 (5 bases). V was cut by 5 bases and J by 8 bases, with 14 bases left in between. Germline V gives CDR1 SGHVS, CDR2 FNYEAQ. This CDR3 is built from 13 residues. The CDR3 loop is CASSGRVPVTQYF. In DNA, the CDR3 is TGTGCCAGCAGCGGCAGGGTACCGGTTACGCAGTATTTT.

This clonotype was detected many times. The chain combines TRBV27 with TRBJ1-1, with 9 bases identical to TRBD1. V gave up 5 bases and J gave up 7 bases; unmatched junction bases: 5. The germline V gene encodes CDR1 MNHEY and CDR2 SMNVEV (reference sequence). There are 13 residues in the CDR3. The CDR3 DNA sequence: TGTGCCAGCAGTCCAGGGACAGGGCTTGAAGCTTTCTTT. It codes for CASSPGTGLEAFF.

CDR3 nucleotide sequence: TGCGCCAGCAGCTTTTTAGCGGGAGGAGAGACCCAGTACTTC. It encodes CASSFLAGGETQYF. V is TRBV5-1 and J is TRBJ2-5; 10 bases are shared with TRBD2. Germline V CDR1 and CDR2: SGHRS, YFSETQ. The J segment lost 4 bases and the V segment lost 2 bases, leaving 2 bases of the junction unmatched. This CDR3 comprises 14 residues.

This rearrangement joins TRBV29-1 to TRBJ2-2; D perhaps matches TRBD2 (6 bases). Germline loops: CDR1 SQVTM, CDR2 ANQGSEA. This CDR3 has 15 amino acids. The V gene lost 5 bases and the J gene lost 0 bases, with 13 bases spanning the gap. The CDR3 reads CSVTSGTANTGELFF. CDR3 nucleotides: TGCAGCGTTACCTCCGGGACTGCGAACACCGGGGAGCTGTTTTTT.

This clonotype was found many times. The chain couples TRBV28 to TRBJ1-3, with TRBD1 identical over 9 bases. J lost 2 bases, V lost 1 base, and 21 bases had no gene match. The CDR3 spans 22 residues. CDR1 is MDHEN and CDR2 is SYDVKM in the germline V gene. The CDR3 here is CASSLFNPPWGQGHKAGNTIYF. CDR3 in DNA: TGTGCCAGCAGTTTATTTAACCCGCCGTGGGGACAGGGACATAAAGCTGGAAACACCATATATTTT. The whole variable domain, filled in from reference TRBV28 and TRBJ1-3, reads DVKVTQSSRYLVKRTGEKVFLECVQDMDHENMFWYRQDPGLGLRLIYFSYDVKMKEKGDIPEGYSVSREKKERFSLILESASTNQTSMYLCASSLFNPPWGQGHKAGNTIYFGEGSWLTVV.

Ten or more counts support this clonotype. The chain couples TRBV20-1 to TRBJ1-1; D possibly corresponds to TRBD1 (5 bases). V was trimmed by 1 base and J by 3 bases, leaving 12 bases between them. CDR3 size: 14 residues. Germline V gene lookup returns CDR1 DFQATT and CDR2 SNEGSKA (reference sequence). DNA of the CDR3: TGCAGTGCTAGAGCAGGGCGTATGGACACTGAAGCTTTCTTT. Translated, it gives CSARAGRMDTEAFF.

Details on this clonotype: With a much larger clone just one base away, this may be a read error. The V gene is TRBV7-6, the J gene TRBJ2-1; D ambiguous. The CDR3 totals 18 residues. The germline gives CDR1 SGHVS, CDR2 FNYEAQ. The CDR3 spells CDSSLGILARPPYNEQFF. The DNA of the CDR3 is TGTGACAGCAGCTTAGGGATTCTTGCCCGGCCCCCCTACAATGAGCAGTTCTTC.

DNA of the CDR3: TGTGCCAGCAGTACTAGCGGGGATATCTACGAGCAGTACTTC. It translates to CASSTSGDIYEQYF. This chain connects TRBV28 to TRBJ2-7; 10 nucleotides agree with TRBD2. J gave up 3 bases and V 5 bases, and 4 bases lay outside the gene matches. CDR3 length equals 14 residues. Germline lookup yields CDR1 MDHEN and CDR2 SYDVKM.

This clonotype was seen only a few times. In nucleotides, the CDR3 is TGCGCCAGCAGCTTGATGGCCAGGGCTAGGCCAGACTACACCTTC. It translates to CASSLMARARPDYTF. The V call is TRBV5-1, the J call TRBJ1-2, with a possible D match to TRBD1 (5 bases). The CDR3 runs to 15 residues. V was cut by 1 base and J by 10 bases, with 20 bases left in between. The germline gives CDR1 SGHRS, CDR2 YFSETQ.